A single sample gave rise to the 18 T cell receptor beta chains below, sequenced in a study of blood T cell repertoires in COVID-19. The protocol was immunoSEQ multiplex PCR, while the TCRdb copy is restricted to in-frame clones and leaves out a portion. This table has hundreds of thousands of clones, more than 70% appearing once. Source material: PBMCs or T cells enriched from blood (not recorded which). The receptors originated from a woman in her 50s who had recovered from COVID-19.

In nucleotides, the CDR3 is TGTGCCTGGAATTCAGGTGCAGGGCCCTATGGCTACACCTTC. This encodes CAWNSGAGPYGYTF. V is TRBV30 and J is TRBJ1-2, with D perhaps TRBD1 (5 bases). Per the germline V gene, CDR1 is GTSNPN and CDR2 is SVGIG (reference sequence). V gave up 4 bases and J gave up 4 bases, with 16 bases separating them. The CDR3 is made up of 14 amino acids.

The V and J genes are TRBV7-2 and TRBJ1-2; TRBD1 might be the D (5 bases). CDR1 is SGHTA, CDR2 FQGNSA, per germline. V was clipped by 5 bases and J by 4 bases, with 11 bases between them. This CDR3 spans 13 amino acids. CDR3 in amino acids: CASSRQGLYGYTF. The CDR3 DNA follows: TGTGCCAGCAGCCGCCAGGGACTCTATGGCTACACCTTC.

V usage is TRBV3-1 (or the pseudogene TRBV3-2) and J usage is TRBJ1-1, with D possibly matching TRBD1 (6 bases). Trimming shortened V by 6 bases and J by 7 bases, and 12 bases separated the two germline ends. The CDR3 runs to 12 residues. Germline V gene data show CDR1 as LGHDT and CDR2 as YNNKEL (reference sequence). CDR3 in amino acids: CASSRQANEAFF. As DNA, the CDR3 is TGTGCCAGCAGTCGACAGGCGAATGAAGCTTTCTTT.

The gene calls are TRBV6-2 or TRBV6-3 and TRBJ2-2; 8 positions agree with TRBD1. The CDR3 spans 17 residues. The ends lost 0 bases at V and 8 bases at J; junction bases unmatched: 11. CDR1 and CDR2 (germline): MNHEY, SVGEGT. The CDR3 reads CASSYSYRQGWTGELFF. The CDR3, as DNA: TGTGCCAGCAGTTACTCGTACCGACAGGGGTGGACGGGGGAGCTGTTTTTT.

The J gene is TRBJ1-2, the V gene TRBV15, with D unclear. Deletions cut 0 bases from V and 4 bases from J, with 12 bases between. CDR3 length: 15 residues. Germline V CDR1 and CDR2: LNHNV, YYDKDF (reference sequence). CDR3 residues: CATSRDQADLYGYTF. The CDR3 coding sequence is TGTGCCACCAGCAGAGATCAGGCAGACCTCTATGGCTACACCTTC.

The chain combines TRBV7-9 with TRBJ1-2; 9 nucleotides match TRBD1. J lost 8 bases, V lost 2 bases, and 12 bases had no gene match. The CDR3 covers 16 residues. The germline gives CDR1 SEHNR, CDR2 FQNEAQ (reference sequence). The CDR3 sequence is CASSLLGQGQGVGYTF. The DNA of the CDR3 is TGTGCCAGCAGCTTACTTGGACAGGGGCAGGGCGTGGGCTACACCTTC.

The CDR3 nucleotides are TGTGCCAGCAGCCCGCCCGGACTGACCACCGGGGAGCTGTTTTTT. This gives the protein CASSPPGLTTGELFF. The chain joins TRBV3-1 (or the pseudogene TRBV3-2) to TRBJ2-2, with D perhaps matching TRBD2 (5 bases). Germline-derived CDR1 and CDR2 are LGHDT and YNNKEL (reference sequence). Trimming stripped 4 bases from V and 4 bases from J, with 13 bases between. The CDR3 consists of 15 residues.

CDR3 loop: CASSLGQGRRYGYTF. As DNA, the CDR3 is TGTGCCAGCAGCTTAGGACAGGGGAGGAGATATGGCTACACCTTC. The V gene is TRBV7-9, the J gene TRBJ1-2, with TRBD1 identical over 8 bases. Germline-derived CDR1 and CDR2 are SEHNR and FQNEAQ (reference sequence). The CDR3 contains 15 residues. The trim removed 1 base at V and 5 bases at J, leaving 6 bases unmatched.

The chain combines TRBV24-1 with TRBJ2-1; D ambiguous. Germline CDR1 KGHDR, CDR2 SFDVKD. The V end was cut by 4 bases, the J end by 2 bases, with 11 bases between. The CDR3 sequence is 15 residues long. The CDR3 sequence is CATSDSGNPYNEQFF. The CDR3 DNA reads as TGTGCCACCAGTGACTCAGGTAACCCCTACAATGAGCAGTTCTTC.

The V gene is TRBV19, the J gene TRBJ2-2; weak D call: TRBD1 (5 bases). The V end was cut by 6 bases, the J end by 6 bases, with 11 bases between. The CDR3 is 13 amino acids. Germline V gene lookup returns CDR1 LNHDA and CDR2 SQIVND (reference sequence). This chain's CDR3 is CASRLTGPGELFF. CDR3 DNA sequence: TGTGCCAGTAGACTAACAGGTCCCGGGGAGCTGTTTTTT.

The V and J genes are TRBV11-3 and TRBJ1-4; D not resolved. The germline V and J ends were trimmed by 6 bases and 5 bases, with 13 bases remaining between them. CDR3 length: 14 amino acids. From germline, CDR1 is SGHNT and CDR2 YENEEA. The CDR3, as DNA: TGTGCCAGCAGTAGGACCGGCGGGAATGAAAAACTGTTTTTT. Its translation: CASSRTGGNEKLFF. The whole variable domain, remainder taken from reference TRBV11-3 and TRBJ1-4, is EAGVVQSPRYKIIEKKQPVAFWCNPISGHNTLYWYLQNLGQGPELLIRYENEEAVDDSQLPKDRFSAERLKGVDSTLKIQPAELGDSAVYLCASSRTGGNEKLFFGSGTQLSVL.

V usage is TRBV30 and J usage is TRBJ2-2; D is unclear. Germline V gives CDR1 GTSNPN, CDR2 SVGIG (reference sequence). The CDR3 covers 15 residues. V lost 0 bases to trimming and J lost 6 bases, with 14 bases between them. CDR3 protein: CAWSVRGVRAGELFF. CDR3 DNA: TGTGCCTGGAGTGTACGAGGTGTCCGGGCCGGGGAGCTGTTTTTT.

This chain joins TRBV29-1 and TRBJ2-5; a weak D match, TRBD2 (7 bases). The germline V gene has CDR1 SQVTM and CDR2 ANQGSEA. V was shortened by 7 bases and J by 6 bases, with 15 bases between the two germline ends. This CDR3 is built from 12 residues. As DNA, the CDR3 is TGCAGCGCCTCGAGGGGGGGCAAGACCCAGTACTTC. Amino acid sequence: CSASRGGKTQYF.

The V gene is TRBV19, the J gene TRBJ1-5; perhaps TRBD1 as D (6 bases). With 3 bases removed from V and 1 base from J, the gap between germline ends came to 10 bases. CDR1 and CDR2 (germline): LNHDA, SQIVND (reference sequence). The CDR3 has 15 amino acids. The CDR3 nucleotides read TGTGCCAGTAGTATTCCAGGGGCCAGCAATCAGCCCCAGCATTTT. Translation gives CASSIPGASNQPQHF.

V is TRBV5-1 and J is TRBJ2-5; D unresolved. The V end lost 0 bases, the J end lost 1 base, and 10 bases lay between the germline ends. CDR3 size: 15 residues. Germline values: CDR1 SGHRS, CDR2 YFSETQ. The CDR3 coding sequence is TGCGCCAGCAGCTTGGTCGCGGAGAGCCAAGAGACCCAGTACTTC. Amino acids: CASSLVAESQETQYF.

This clone was observed once. The gene calls are TRBV2 and TRBJ2-3; possibly TRBD2 for D (6 bases). V dropped 11 bases and J dropped 2 bases, with 17 bases sitting between them. The CDR3 is 14 residues long. Per germline, CDR1 SNHLY and CDR2 FYNNEI. The CDR3 DNA reads TGTGCCGGACGGCCGGGACTTAACACAGATACGCAGTATTTT. This sequence encodes CAGRPGLNTDTQYF. Looking up the rest from reference TRBV2 and TRBJ2-3 gives the full variable domain: EPEVTQTPSHQVTQMGQEVILRCVPISNHLYFYWYRQILGQKVEFLVSFYNNEISEKSEIFDDQFSVERPDGSNFTLKIRSTKLEDSAMYFCAGRPGLNTDTQYFGPGTRLTVL.

The chain couples TRBV12-3 or TRBV12-4 to TRBJ1-1; the match to TRBD1 covers 7 bases. The CDR3 runs to 13 residues. J gave up 4 bases and V 6 bases, and 5 bases lay outside the gene matches. CDR3 bases: TGTGCCAGCAGACGACAGGGCATCACTGAAGCTTTCTTT. Translated, it gives CASRRQGITEAFF.

This clone was observed a handful of times. The gene calls are TRBV14 and TRBJ1-4, with a possible D match to TRBD1 (5 bases). In germline, CDR1 is SGHDN, CDR2 FVKESK. The CDR3 is 15 residues long. The V and J ends lost 5 bases and 5 bases respectively, with 15 bases between them. The DNA for the CDR3 is TGTGCCAGCAGCGCGCATGGGGGGTTAAATGAAAAACTGTTTTTT. This sequence encodes CASSAHGGLNEKLFF.